This T cell receptor beta chain was captured by sequencing in a study of cytomegalovirus exposure and HLA in healthy donors. For the study at large: Roughly 170 million T cells yielded some 120 million unique TCR beta sequences in earlier analysis.

Use of 60 Vbeta and 13 Jbeta primers characterized the PCR. Produced via immunoSEQ multiplex PCR; TCRdb's table is partial and in-frame only. The data hold about 140,000 clones, with roughly 80% observed a single time. Worth noting for this clone: Antigen unknown.

The CDR3 has 14 amino acids. CDR1 is SGHRS, CDR2 YFSETQ, per germline. V trimming: 4 bases; J trimming: 3 bases; junction bases outside the gene matches: 7. Study findings and constraints: It was assumed in the presence/absence analyses that sequencing depth was roughly uniform across donors.

The chain is built from TRBV5-1 and TRBJ2-7, with 7 nucleotides matching TRBD1. The sequence was collected from a female donor in good health and CMV-seronegative. The sequenced sample was PBMCs. The CDR3 region has the DNA TGCGCCAGCAGCCGACAGGGAGAAGACTACGAGCAGTACTTC. Protein product: CASSRQGEDYEQYF.